These 11 T cell receptor beta chains originate from one sample sequenced in a study of T cell responses to AZD1222 COVID-19 vaccine. Sequencing used immunoSEQ multiplex PCR; TCRdb keeps in-frame clones, though not all of them. The table records tens of thousands of clones, nearly 90% of them present only once. Material: peripheral blood, obtained on day 0 of MenACWY control vaccination. All receptors come from an adult in good health.

V gene TRBV29-1 combines with J gene TRBJ1-2, with 12 bases lining up with TRBD1. Germline CDR1 and CDR2: SQVTM and ANQGSEA. The length of the CDR3 is 13 residues. With V trimmed by 6 bases and J by 7 bases, 6 bases remained unmatched. The CDR3 spells CSVEGQGAGGYTF. Here the CDR3 DNA reads TGCAGCGTAGAGGGACAGGGGGCCGGTGGCTACACCTTC.

The chain employs TRBV18 and TRBJ1-1; D remains unclear. The CDR3 has 11 residues. CDR1 is KGHSH, CDR2 LQKENI, per germline. With 3 bases removed from V and 13 bases from J, the gap between germline ends came to 12 bases. The CDR3 nucleotides read TGTGCCAGCTCACCGGGAGAGAGAGTTTTCTTT. As protein: CASSPGERVFF.

The rearrangement joins TRBV19 to TRBJ1-4; 9 nucleotides match TRBD1. After removal of 3 bases from V and 5 bases from J, the junction contained 4 bases not matched to a gene. This CDR3 region has 15 residues. CDR1 and CDR2 (germline): LNHDA, SQIVND (reference sequence). Here the CDR3 DNA reads TGTGCCAGTAGTATGACAGGGGGGAGGAATGAAAAACTGTTTTTT. Protein: CASSMTGGRNEKLFF.

This chain joins TRBV19 and TRBJ2-1; 9 bases line up with TRBD1. The V and J ends lost 7 bases and 2 bases, in that order; junction bases with no gene match: 6. This CDR3 contains 15 residues. The germline V gene encodes CDR1 LNHDA and CDR2 SQIVND (reference sequence). The CDR3: CASTPTGGTYNEQFF. Here the CDR3 DNA reads TGTGCCAGTACCCCGACAGGGGGAACCTACAATGAGCAGTTCTTC. Supplemented by reference TRBV19 and TRBJ2-1, the full variable domain reads DGGITQSPKYLFRKEGQNVTLSCEQNLNHDAMYWYRQDPGQGLRLIYYSQIVNDFQKGDIAEGYSVSREKKESFPLTVTSAQKNPTAFYLCASTPTGGTYNEQFFGPGTRLTVL.

The rearrangement joins TRBV10-3 to TRBJ2-3; D not resolved. The CDR3 is made up of 13 amino acids. Germline V CDR1 and CDR2: ENHRY, SYGVKD. Between the trimmed V and J ends, which lost 3 bases and 2 bases, there was a span of 6 bases. The CDR3 protein is CAISEWDTDTQYF. Here the CDR3 DNA reads TGTGCCATCAGTGAATGGGACACAGATACGCAGTATTTT.

The rearrangement uses TRBV10-2 and TRBJ1-2; 7 bases map to TRBD1. Germline values: CDR1 WSHSY, CDR2 SAAADI. This CDR3 has 15 residues. J was trimmed by 4 bases and V by 3 bases; bases with no gene match: 8. CDR3 amino acids: CASSEEGAFFYGYTF. Here the CDR3 DNA reads TGCGCCAGCAGTGAAGAGGGGGCCTTTTTCTATGGCTACACCTTC.

The chain couples TRBV21-1 to TRBJ1-2; the table assigns TRBD1, which was not confirmed against the DNA. TRBV21-1 counts as a pseudogene. CDR3 length equals 15 residues. In DNA form, the CDR3 reads TGTGCCAGCAGCTCACAGGGGACGTACGGCTATGGCTACACCTTC. Translation: CASSSQGTYGYGYTF.

The chain links TRBV6-1 to TRBJ1-5; no clear D. Looked up from germline, CDR1 is MNHNS and CDR2 is SASEGT. This CDR3 spans 15 amino acids. V shed 2 bases and J shed 2 bases, with 10 bases lying between them. CDR3 amino acids: CASSESEGGNQPQHF. As DNA, the CDR3 is TGTGCCAGCAGTGAAAGCGAGGGTGGCAATCAGCCCCAGCATTTT.

The chain combines TRBV7-2 with TRBJ1-1; D gene ambiguous. CDR1 and CDR2 (germline): SGHTA, FQGNSA. The CDR3 is 16 residues long. Trimming took off 1 base at V and 6 bases at J, with 18 bases between the two ends. The CDR3 here is CASSLGFGIRDAEAFF. The CDR3 DNA reads TGTGCCAGCAGCTTAGGCTTCGGGATCAGAGACGCTGAAGCTTTCTTT.

The gene calls are TRBV6-5 and TRBJ2-7; 9 bases match TRBD1. The germline CDR1 and CDR2 sequences are MNHEY and SVGAGI. This CDR3 has 15 amino acids. V lost 8 bases to trimming and J lost 0 bases; unmatched junction nucleotides: 8. For the CDR3, the DNA is TGTGCCAGCTGGACAGGGGAATTTATCTCCTACGAGCAGTACTTC. This gives the protein CASWTGEFISYEQYF.

V is TRBV3-1 (or the pseudogene TRBV3-2) and J is TRBJ2-5; the D is unclear. V was trimmed by 0 bases and J by 5 bases, leaving 7 bases between them. The CDR3 has 13 amino acids. CDR1 and CDR2 (germline): LGHDT, YNNKEL (reference sequence). The CDR3 nucleotides read TGTGCCAGCAGCCAAGATCTTTGGGAGACCCAGTACTTC. Amino acid sequence: CASSQDLWETQYF.